These 5 T cell receptor beta chains came from one sample sequenced in a study of blood T cell repertoires in COVID-19. TCRdb's copy holds only in-frame clones and misses some; the assay was immunoSEQ multiplex PCR. This table has roughly 6,600 clones, 88% appearing once. The sample taken for sequencing was peripheral blood. These receptor sequences come from a human donor in a cohort sampled during active COVID-19.

The V and J genes are TRBV28 and TRBJ1-5, with 7 bases aligning to TRBD1. This CDR3 spans 14 amino acids. Looked up from germline, CDR1 is MDHEN and CDR2 is SYDVKM. J lost 8 bases, V lost 6 bases, and 10 bases had no gene match. The DNA of the CDR3 is TGTGCCAGCAGAAAACAGGGGATGGGTAAGCCCCAGCATTTT. Protein: CASRKQGMGKPQHF.

The rearrangement links TRBV7-2 to TRBJ2-4; D may be TRBD2 (5 bases). From germline, CDR1 is SGHTA and CDR2 FQGNSA. V lost 5 bases to trimming and J lost 0 bases, with 20 bases between them. CDR3 size: 18 residues. This chain's CDR3 is CASSLDVVRAGAKNIQYF. For the CDR3, the DNA is TGTGCCAGCAGCCTAGATGTGGTGAGGGCTGGAGCCAAAAACATTCAGTACTTC.

The chain is built from TRBV6-4 and TRBJ2-1; 8 positions agree with TRBD2. Trimming cost V 2 bases and J 4 bases; bases outside gene matches: 4. CDR3 length: 15 amino acids. The V gene's germline CDR1 is MRHNA and CDR2 SNTAGT. The CDR3 DNA is TGTGCCAGCAGTGACCGAGCGGGGGTTTACAATGAGCAGTTCTTC. It encodes CASSDRAGVYNEQFF.

The chain uses TRBV27 and TRBJ2-7; the match to TRBD2 covers 8 bases. Trimming removed 6 bases from V and 3 bases from J; junction bases left unmatched: 4. Germline loops: CDR1 MNHEY, CDR2 SMNVEV (reference sequence). The CDR3 is 13 amino acids. The CDR3 spells CASSQREFYEQYF. Written as DNA, the CDR3 is TGTGCCAGCAGCCAGCGGGAGTTCTACGAGCAGTACTTC.

The chain recombines TRBV7-6 with TRBJ2-2; weak D call: TRBD1 (7 bases). CDR3 length: 15 amino acids. Germline V gives CDR1 SGHVS, CDR2 FNYEAQ. Trimming took off 7 bases at V and 1 base at J, with 13 bases between the two ends. The CDR3 DNA is TGTGCCAGCACGAGACAGGGACTGAACACCGGGGAGCTGTTTTTT. Amino acid sequence: CASTRQGLNTGELFF.